This TCR beta chain stems from a study of blood T cell repertoires in COVID-19. Study context: T cells, B-cell-depleted T cells, or PBMCs provided the cDNA or gDNA that served as material.

Trimming took 0 bases from V and 8 from J, leaving 17 bases between them. Germline V gives CDR1 LGHNA, CDR2 YSLEER. This CDR3 spans 16 amino acids. Original analysis: The authors estimated nucleated cell counts from reference gene primer amplification. Here immunoSEQ multiplex PCR was the method, and the copy in TCRdb shows in-frame clones only, minus some. V and J calls and clone size follow that table, whereas D and trimming were derived from the DNA. Here the sample spans 150,000 or so clones, roughly four fifths being singletons. Living in under 30 US areas, the participants were between roughly 18 and 89 years of age.

The source material was PBMCs or T cells enriched from blood (not recorded which). V usage is TRBV4-3 and J usage is TRBJ1-3; TRBD1 is a possible D gene (6 bases). The receptor's source is a man in his forties or fifties who had recovered from COVID-19. The CDR3 sequence is CASSQDLDGEGDTIYF. The CDR3 DNA reads as TGCGCCAGCAGCCAAGACCTAGACGGGGAGGGGGACACCATATATTTT.